This T cell receptor (beta chain) emerged from a study of T cell responses to AZD1222 COVID-19 vaccine. Trimming pared 9 bases from V and 6 bases from J, leaving 12 bases between. CDR1 SNHLY and CDR2 FYNNEI come from the germline V gene. The CDR3 is 13 amino acids. Assay used: immunoSEQ multiplex PCR; TCRdb lists only in-frame clones, some missing. Of about 200,000 clones listed, around 93% are singletons. The receptor was derived from an adult who received the AZD1222 COVID-19 vaccine. The specimen was peripheral blood, collected 28 days after the second AZD1222 dose. The chain combines TRBV2 with TRBJ1-6; D may be TRBD1 (5 bases). CDR3 bases: TGTGCCAGTCAGGGACTTCTTAATTCACCCCTCCACTTT. It codes for CASQGLLNSPLHF.